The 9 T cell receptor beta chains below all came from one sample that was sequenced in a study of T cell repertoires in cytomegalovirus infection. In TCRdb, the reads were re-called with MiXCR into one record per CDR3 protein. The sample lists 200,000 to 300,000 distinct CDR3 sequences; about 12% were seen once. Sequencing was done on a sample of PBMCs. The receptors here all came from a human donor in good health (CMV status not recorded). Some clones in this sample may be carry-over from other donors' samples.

The CDR3 sequence is CATLSGGGGNQPQHF. The CDR3 DNA reads TGTGCCACCCTATCGGGGGGTGGGGGCAATCAGCCCCAGCATTTT. The chain employs TRBV19 and TRBJ1-5; D possibly corresponds to TRBD1 (5 bases). V was clipped by 10 bases and J by 2 bases, with 18 bases between them. CDR3 size: 15 residues. Germline CDR1 LNHDA, CDR2 SQIVND (reference sequence).

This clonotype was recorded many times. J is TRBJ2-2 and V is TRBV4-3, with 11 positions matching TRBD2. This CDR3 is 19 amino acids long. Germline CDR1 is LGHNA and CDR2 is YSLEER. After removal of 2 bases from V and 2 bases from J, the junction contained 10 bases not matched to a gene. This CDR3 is CASSQSAQGLAVNTGELFF. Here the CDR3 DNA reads TGCGCCAGCAGCCAATCCGCACAGGGACTAGCGGTAAACACCGGGGAGCTGTTTTTT.

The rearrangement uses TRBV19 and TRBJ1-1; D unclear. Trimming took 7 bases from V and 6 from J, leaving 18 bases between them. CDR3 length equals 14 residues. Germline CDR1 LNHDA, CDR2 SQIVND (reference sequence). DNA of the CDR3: TGTGCCAGTACCCTCGTTCCGATGAAGGCTGAAGCTTTCTTT. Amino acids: CASTLVPMKAEAFF.

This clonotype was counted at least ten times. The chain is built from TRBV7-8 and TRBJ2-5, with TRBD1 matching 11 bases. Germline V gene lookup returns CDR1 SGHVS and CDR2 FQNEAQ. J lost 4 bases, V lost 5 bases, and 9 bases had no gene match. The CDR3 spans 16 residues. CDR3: CASSLGTGGLGETQYF. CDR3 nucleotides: TGTGCCAGCAGCCTAGGGACAGGGGGACTAGGAGAGACCCAGTACTTC.

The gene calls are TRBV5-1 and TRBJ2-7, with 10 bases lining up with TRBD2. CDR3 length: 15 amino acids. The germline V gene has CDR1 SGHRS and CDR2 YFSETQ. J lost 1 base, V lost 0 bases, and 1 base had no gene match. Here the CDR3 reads CASSLVSGRSYEQYF. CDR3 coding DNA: TGCGCCAGCAGCTTGGTTAGCGGGAGGTCCTACGAGCAGTACTTC. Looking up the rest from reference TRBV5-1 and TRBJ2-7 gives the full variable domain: KAGVTQTPRYLIKTRGQQVTLSCSPISGHRSVSWYQQTPGQGLQFLFEYFSETQRNKGNFPGRFSGRQFSNSRSEMNVSTLELGDSALYLCASSLVSGRSYEQYFGPGTRLTVT.

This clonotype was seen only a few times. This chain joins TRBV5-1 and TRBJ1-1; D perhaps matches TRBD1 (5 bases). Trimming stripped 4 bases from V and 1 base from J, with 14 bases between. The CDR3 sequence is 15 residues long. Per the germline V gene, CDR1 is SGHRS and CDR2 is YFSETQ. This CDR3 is CASSEYRTANTEAFF. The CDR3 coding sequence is TGCGCCAGCAGCGAGTACAGGACCGCGAACACTGAAGCTTTCTTT. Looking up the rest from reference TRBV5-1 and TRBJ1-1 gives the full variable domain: KAGVTQTPRYLIKTRGQQVTLSCSPISGHRSVSWYQQTPGQGLQFLFEYFSETQRNKGNFPGRFSGRQFSNSRSEMNVSTLELGDSALYLCASSEYRTANTEAFFGQGTRLTVV.

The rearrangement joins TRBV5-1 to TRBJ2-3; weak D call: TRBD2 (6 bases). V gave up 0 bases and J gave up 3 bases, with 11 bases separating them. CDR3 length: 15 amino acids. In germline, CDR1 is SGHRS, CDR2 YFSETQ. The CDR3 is CASSLEGGTTDTQYF. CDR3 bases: TGCGCCAGCAGCTTGGAAGGCGGGACGACAGATACGCAGTATTTT.

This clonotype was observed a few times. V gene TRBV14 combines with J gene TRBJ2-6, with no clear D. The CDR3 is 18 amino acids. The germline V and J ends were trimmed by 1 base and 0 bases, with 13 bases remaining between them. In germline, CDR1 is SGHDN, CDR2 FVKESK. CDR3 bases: TGTGCCAGCAGCCAAGTTCTCGCCGGACCCTCTGGGGCCAACGTCCTGACTTTC. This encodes CASSQVLAGPSGANVLTF.

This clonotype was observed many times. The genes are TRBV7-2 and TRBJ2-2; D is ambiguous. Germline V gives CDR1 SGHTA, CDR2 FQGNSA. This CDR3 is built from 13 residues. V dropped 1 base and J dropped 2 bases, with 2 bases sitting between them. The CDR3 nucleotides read TGTGCCAGCAGCTTAGATAACACCGGGGAGCTGTTTTTT. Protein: CASSLDNTGELFF.